This T cell receptor (beta chain) was profiled in a study of chronic HIV infection and antiretroviral therapy (dated by TCRdb to the mid-2010s). This clonotype was seen a single time. Its antigen has not been determined. Base qualities are not recorded, but no much larger clone differs from it by a single base. Germline trimming amounts to 5 bases on V and 4 bases on J, with 9 as the count of junction bases outside the gene matches. The germline V gene gives CDR1 as SQVTM and CDR2 as ANQGSEA. Measured from the cysteine to the phenylalanine, the CDR3 is 15 residues long. Left in the record is the CDR3 DNA by itself, 45 bases read in frame from the first base. The library was built by means of 5' RACE. Sequenced on an Illumina MiSeq. TCRdb redid the processing of the public reads, applying fastp at Q25 and MiXCR, and retained in-frame beta chains. Entries that share a CDR3 protein sequence are merged under the most common genes and DNA. The sample records 40,000 to 50,000 distinct CDR3 sequences, under 20% of which are singletons. Under 3.5% of the sample comes from the top ten.

Material: peripheral blood. Recombination joined TRBV29-1 with TRBJ2-2, and 8 junction bases match TRBD1. The sequence derives from an adult who had HIV and had not received antiretroviral therapy, or was an uninfected healthy control (not recorded which). The sequenced DNA is TGCAGCGTTTTACCGGACAGGGTGGTCACCGGGGAGCTGTTTTTT. The resulting protein is CSVLPDRVVTGELFF.